The sequence of this TCR beta chain was determined in a study of shared clonotypes between healthy human individuals. It was 300 ng DNA, roughly 30,000 T cell genomes, that went into each replicate PCR of unsorted PBMC. Using immunoSEQ multiplex PCR, the repertoire was profiled, and TCRdb retains in-frame clones only, with some absent. The table lists about half a million clones, approximately 82% of them singletons, with more than 10% in the top ten. The ends were cut back, 2 bases at V and 8 bases at J, with 12 bases in the middle. The CDR3 sequence is 13 residues long. CDR1 MNHEY and CDR2 SMNVEV come from the germline V gene (reference sequence). The healthy adult donors were HIV-negative and reported no recent acute infections or vaccinations.

The gene calls are TRBV27 and TRBJ1-2; D is undetermined. The source of this sequence is a woman between 40 and 50 years old in good health. Some clones in this sample may be carry-over from other donors' samples. The material sequenced was PBMCs. The CDR3 DNA reads as TGTGCCAGCAGTTTAGCGGGTTGGGGAGGCTACACCTTC. It codes for CASSLAGWGGYTF.